Below, 6 T cell receptor beta chains from the same sample are listed, as sequenced in a study of blood T cell repertoires in COVID-19 (dated by TCRdb to 2018 to 2020). Library preparation used the immunoSEQ multiplex PCR assay. What TCRdb holds here is the immuneACCESS table cut down to in-frame rearrangements. Part of the clones is not present; checked against another copy, under half of the missing clones reflect an unresolved V gene, and the others are unexplained. The sample yields some 80,000 clones; 85% to 90% were counted once. Of the sample, approximately 20% falls within the top ten clones. The sample taken for sequencing was peripheral blood. These receptors came from a human donor in a cohort sampled during active COVID-19.

The chain combines TRBV3-1 (or the pseudogene TRBV3-2) with TRBJ2-1; 8 nucleotides line up with TRBD2. Germline loops: CDR1 LGHDT, CDR2 YNNKEL (reference sequence). With 4 bases clipped from V and 5 bases from J, the junction kept 7 bases outside the gene matches. The CDR3 sequence is 15 residues long. In DNA, the CDR3 is TGTGCCAGCAGCCCCCCGACTAGCGCCAACAATGAGCAGTTCTTC. Its protein product is CASSPPTSANNEQFF.

The chain couples TRBV7-2 to TRBJ2-5; D is perhaps TRBD2 (5 bases). Trimming shortened V by 1 base and J by 5 bases, and 11 bases separated the two germline ends. The CDR3 spans 14 residues. Germline CDR1 and CDR2: SGHTA and FQGNSA. The CDR3 DNA is TGTGCCAGCAGCTTAGATTGGACTCGCGAGACCCAGTACTTC. This codes for CASSLDWTRETQYF.

This chain uses TRBV6-2 or TRBV6-3 with TRBJ2-7, with TRBD2 as a possible D gene (7 bases). Germline lookup yields CDR1 MNHEY and CDR2 SVGEGT. The V end lost 5 bases, the J end lost 0 bases, and 11 bases lay between the germline ends. This CDR3 contains 14 residues. This CDR3 reads CASSRGGSSYEQYF. The CDR3 nucleotides are TGTGCCAGCAGTAGGGGGGGAAGCTCCTACGAGCAGTACTTC.

The chain employs TRBV12-2 and TRBJ2-7; the table's D call, TRBD1, has no DNA check behind it. TRBV12-2 represents a pseudogene. CDR3 size: 14 residues. The DNA for the CDR3 is TGTGCAAGTCGCTTAGGGGGCAGAACCTACGAGCAGTACTTC. This translates into CASRLGGRTYEQYF.

With regard to this clone: The germline gene is not matched at one end of the junction; a read error may be the cause. The DNA for the CDR3 is TGTGCCAGCAGAGAAGCGGGGGGACCCACCGATACGCAGTATTTT. This gives the protein CASREAGGPTDTQYF. This rearrangement joins TRBV6-1 to TRBJ2-3; 9 nucleotides line up with TRBD2. There are 15 residues in the CDR3. The germline V gene encodes CDR1 MNHNS and CDR2 SASEGT.

The chain has TRBV4-3 and TRBJ2-7; 9 positions agree with TRBD2. This CDR3 is 15 amino acids long. Germline V gene data show CDR1 as LGHNA and CDR2 as YSLEER. V lost 0 bases and J lost 4; bases outside the gene matches: 4. CDR3 region: CASSQESGGIYEQYF. The CDR3 DNA reads TGCGCCAGCAGCCAAGAAAGCGGGGGGATATACGAGCAGTACTTC.